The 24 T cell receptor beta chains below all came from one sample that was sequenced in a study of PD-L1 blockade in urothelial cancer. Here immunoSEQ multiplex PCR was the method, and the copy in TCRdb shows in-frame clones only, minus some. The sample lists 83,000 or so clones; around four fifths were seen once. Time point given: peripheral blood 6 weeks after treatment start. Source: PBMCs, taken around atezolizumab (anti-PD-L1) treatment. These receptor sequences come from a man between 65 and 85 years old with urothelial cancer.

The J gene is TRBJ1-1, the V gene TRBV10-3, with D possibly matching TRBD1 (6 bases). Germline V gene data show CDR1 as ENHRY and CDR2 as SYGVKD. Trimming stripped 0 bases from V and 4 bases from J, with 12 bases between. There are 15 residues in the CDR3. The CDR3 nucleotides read TGTGCCATCAGTGAGTCCGAGACAGGTGGCACTGAAGCTTTCTTT. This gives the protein CAISESETGGTEAFF.

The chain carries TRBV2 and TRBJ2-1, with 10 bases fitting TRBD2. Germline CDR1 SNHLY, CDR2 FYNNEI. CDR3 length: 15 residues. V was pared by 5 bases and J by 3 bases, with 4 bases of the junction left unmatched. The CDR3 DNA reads TGTGCCAGCAGTTCCTCTAGCGGGAGCTACAATGAGCAGTTCTTC. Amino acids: CASSSSSGSYNEQFF.

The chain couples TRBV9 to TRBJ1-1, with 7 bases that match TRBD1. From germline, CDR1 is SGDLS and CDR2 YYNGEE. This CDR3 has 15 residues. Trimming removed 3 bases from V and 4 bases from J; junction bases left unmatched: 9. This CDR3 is CASSASPGDSTEAFF. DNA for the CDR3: TGTGCCAGCAGCGCCTCGCCAGGGGACAGCACTGAAGCTTTCTTT. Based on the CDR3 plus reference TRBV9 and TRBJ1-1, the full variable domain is DSGVTQTPKHLITATGQRVTLRCSPRSGDLSVYWYQQSLDQGLQFLIQYYNGEERAKGNILERFSAQQFPDLHSELNLSSLELGDSALYFCASSASPGDSTEAFFGQGTRLTVV.

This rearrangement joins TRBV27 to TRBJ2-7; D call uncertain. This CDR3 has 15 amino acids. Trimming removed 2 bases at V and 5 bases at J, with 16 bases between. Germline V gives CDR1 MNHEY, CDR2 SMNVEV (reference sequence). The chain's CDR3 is CASSLGLGPVDEQYF. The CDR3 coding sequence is TGTGCCAGCAGTTTAGGTCTGGGCCCCGTGGACGAGCAGTACTTC.

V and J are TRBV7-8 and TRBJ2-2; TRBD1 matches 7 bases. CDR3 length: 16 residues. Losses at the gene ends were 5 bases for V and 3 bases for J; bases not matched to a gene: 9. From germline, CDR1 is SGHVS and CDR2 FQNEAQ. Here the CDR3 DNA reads TGTGCCAGCAGCATCCGGACAGGCCGTGACACCGGGGAGCTGTTTTTT. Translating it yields CASSIRTGRDTGELFF.

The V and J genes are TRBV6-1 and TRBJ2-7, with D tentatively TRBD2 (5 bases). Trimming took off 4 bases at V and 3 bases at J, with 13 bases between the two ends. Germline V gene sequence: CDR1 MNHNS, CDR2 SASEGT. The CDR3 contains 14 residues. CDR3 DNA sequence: TGTGCCAGCAGTGCAGGTGGGAGTGTCTACGAGCAGTACTTC. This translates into CASSAGGSVYEQYF.

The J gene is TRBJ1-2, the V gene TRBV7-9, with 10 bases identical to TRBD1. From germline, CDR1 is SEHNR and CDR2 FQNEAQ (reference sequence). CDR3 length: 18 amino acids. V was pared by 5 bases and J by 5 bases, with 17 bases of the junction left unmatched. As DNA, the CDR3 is TGTGCCAGCAGCCCTAGCCGGACCCTGACAGGGGGCTCTTATGGCTACACCTTC. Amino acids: CASSPSRTLTGGSYGYTF.

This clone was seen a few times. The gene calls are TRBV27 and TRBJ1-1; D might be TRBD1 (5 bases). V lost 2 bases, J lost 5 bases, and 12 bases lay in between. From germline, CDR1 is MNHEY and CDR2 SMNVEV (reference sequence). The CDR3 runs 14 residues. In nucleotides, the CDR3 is TGTGCCAGCAGTTTAGGCAGGGTTGGAACTGAAGCTTTCTTT. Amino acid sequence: CASSLGRVGTEAFF.

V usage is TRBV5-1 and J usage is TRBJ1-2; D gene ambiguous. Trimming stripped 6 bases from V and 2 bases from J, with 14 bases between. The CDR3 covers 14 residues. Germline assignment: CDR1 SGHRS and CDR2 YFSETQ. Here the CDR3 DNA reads TGCGCCAGCACCCCCTCCCCCGGGAACTATGGCTACACCTTC. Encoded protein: CASTPSPGNYGYTF. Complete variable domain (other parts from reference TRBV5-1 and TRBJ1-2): KAGVTQTPRYLIKTRGQQVTLSCSPISGHRSVSWYQQTPGQGLQFLFEYFSETQRNKGNFPGRFSGRQFSNSRSEMNVSTLELGDSALYLCASTPSPGNYGYTFGSGTRLTVV.

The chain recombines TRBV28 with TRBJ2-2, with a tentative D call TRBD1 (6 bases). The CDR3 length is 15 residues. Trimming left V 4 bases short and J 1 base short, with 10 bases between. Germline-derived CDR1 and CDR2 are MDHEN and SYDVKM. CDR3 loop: CASSSTGKNTGELFF. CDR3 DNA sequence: TGTGCCAGCAGTTCCACAGGGAAGAACACCGGGGAGCTGTTTTTT. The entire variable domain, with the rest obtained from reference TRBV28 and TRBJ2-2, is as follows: DVKVTQSSRYLVKRTGEKVFLECVQDMDHENMFWYRQDPGLGLRLIYFSYDVKMKEKGDIPEGYSVSREKKERFSLILESASTNQTSMYLCASSSTGKNTGELFFGEGSRLTVL.

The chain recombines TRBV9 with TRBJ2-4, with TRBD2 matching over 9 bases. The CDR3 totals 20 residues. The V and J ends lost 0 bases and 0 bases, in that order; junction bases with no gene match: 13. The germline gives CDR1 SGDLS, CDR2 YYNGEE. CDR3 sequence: CASSVGSGTSRIQAKNIQYF. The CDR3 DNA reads TGTGCCAGCAGCGTAGGATCCGGGACTAGCAGGATTCAAGCCAAAAACATTCAGTACTTC.

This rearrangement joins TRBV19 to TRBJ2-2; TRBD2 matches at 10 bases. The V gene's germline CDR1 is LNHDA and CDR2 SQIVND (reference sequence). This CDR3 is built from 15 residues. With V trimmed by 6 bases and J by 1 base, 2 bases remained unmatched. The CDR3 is CASRRTSGNTGELFF. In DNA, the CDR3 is TGTGCCAGTAGAAGGACTAGCGGGAACACCGGGGAGCTGTTTTTT. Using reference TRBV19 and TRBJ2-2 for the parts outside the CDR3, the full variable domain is DGGITQSPKYLFRKEGQNVTLSCEQNLNHDAMYWYRQDPGQGLRLIYYSQIVNDFQKGDIAEGYSVSREKKESFPLTVTSAQKNPTAFYLCASRRTSGNTGELFFGEGSRLTVL.

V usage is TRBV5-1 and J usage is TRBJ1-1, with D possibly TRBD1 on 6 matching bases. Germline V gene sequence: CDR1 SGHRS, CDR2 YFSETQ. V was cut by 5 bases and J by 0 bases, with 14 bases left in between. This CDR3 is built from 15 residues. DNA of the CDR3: TGCGCCAGCAGACCACCCGGACAGTTGAACACTGAAGCTTTCTTT. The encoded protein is CASRPPGQLNTEAFF.

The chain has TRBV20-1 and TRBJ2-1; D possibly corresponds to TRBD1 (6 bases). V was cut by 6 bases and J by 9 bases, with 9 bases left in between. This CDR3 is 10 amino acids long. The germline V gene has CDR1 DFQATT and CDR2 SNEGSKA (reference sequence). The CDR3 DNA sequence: TGCAGTGCACAGGGACCTGAGCAGTTCTTC. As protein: CSAQGPEQFF.

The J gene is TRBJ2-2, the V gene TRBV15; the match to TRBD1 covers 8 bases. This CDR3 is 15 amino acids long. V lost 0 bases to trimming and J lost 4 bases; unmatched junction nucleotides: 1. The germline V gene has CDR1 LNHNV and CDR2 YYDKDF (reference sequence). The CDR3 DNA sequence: TGTGCCACCAGCAGAGAGACAGGGGCCACCGGGGAGCTGTTTTTT. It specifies CATSRETGATGELFF.

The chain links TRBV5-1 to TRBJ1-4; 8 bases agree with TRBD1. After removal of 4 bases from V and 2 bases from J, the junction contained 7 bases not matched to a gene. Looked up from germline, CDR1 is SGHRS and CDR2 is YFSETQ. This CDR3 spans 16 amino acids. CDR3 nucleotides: TGCGCCAGCAGCCCGCCGACAGGGGACACTAATGAAAAACTGTTTTTT. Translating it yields CASSPPTGDTNEKLFF.

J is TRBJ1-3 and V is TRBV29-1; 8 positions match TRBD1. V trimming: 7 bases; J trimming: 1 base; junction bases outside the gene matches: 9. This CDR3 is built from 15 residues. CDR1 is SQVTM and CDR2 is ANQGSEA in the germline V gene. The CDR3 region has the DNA TGCAGCGCTGGGACAGGACTTCTATCTGGAAACACCATATATTTT. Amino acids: CSAGTGLLSGNTIYF.

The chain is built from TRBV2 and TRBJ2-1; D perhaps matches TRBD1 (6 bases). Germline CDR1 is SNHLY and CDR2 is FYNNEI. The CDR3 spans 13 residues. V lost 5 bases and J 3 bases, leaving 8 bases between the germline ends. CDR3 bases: TGTGCCAGCAGTTTGGACAGCTACAATGAGCAGTTCTTC. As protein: CASSLDSYNEQFF. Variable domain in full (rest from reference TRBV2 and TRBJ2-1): EPEVTQTPSHQVTQMGQEVILRCVPISNHLYFYWYRQILGQKVEFLVSFYNNEISEKSEIFDDQFSVERPDGSNFTLKIRSTKLEDSAMYFCASSLDSYNEQFFGPGTRLTVL.

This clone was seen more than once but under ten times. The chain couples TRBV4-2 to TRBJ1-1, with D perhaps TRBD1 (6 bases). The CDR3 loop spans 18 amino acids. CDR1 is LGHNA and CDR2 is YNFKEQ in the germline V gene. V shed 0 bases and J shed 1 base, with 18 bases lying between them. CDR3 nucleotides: TGTGCCAGCAGCCAAGATTTTCTGGGGGCCCCAGCGAACACTGAAGCTTTCTTT. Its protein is CASSQDFLGAPANTEAFF.

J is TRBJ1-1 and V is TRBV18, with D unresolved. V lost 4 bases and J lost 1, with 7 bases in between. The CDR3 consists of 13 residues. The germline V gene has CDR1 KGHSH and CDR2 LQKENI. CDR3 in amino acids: CASSLTANTEAFF. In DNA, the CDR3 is TGTGCCAGCTCACTAACAGCGAACACTGAAGCTTTCTTT.

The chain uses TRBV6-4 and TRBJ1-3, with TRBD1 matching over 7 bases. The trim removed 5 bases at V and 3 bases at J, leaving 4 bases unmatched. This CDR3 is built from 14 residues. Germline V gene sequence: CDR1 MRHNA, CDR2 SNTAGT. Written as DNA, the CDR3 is TGTGCCAGCAGTCTACGGGACAGTGGAAACACCATATATTTT. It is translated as CASSLRDSGNTIYF.

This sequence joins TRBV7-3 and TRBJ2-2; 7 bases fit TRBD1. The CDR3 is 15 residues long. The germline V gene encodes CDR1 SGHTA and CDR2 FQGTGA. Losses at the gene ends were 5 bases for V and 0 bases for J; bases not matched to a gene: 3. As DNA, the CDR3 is TGTGCCAGCAGCCCCGGGACAGCGAACACCGGGGAGCTGTTTTTT. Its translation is CASSPGTANTGELFF.

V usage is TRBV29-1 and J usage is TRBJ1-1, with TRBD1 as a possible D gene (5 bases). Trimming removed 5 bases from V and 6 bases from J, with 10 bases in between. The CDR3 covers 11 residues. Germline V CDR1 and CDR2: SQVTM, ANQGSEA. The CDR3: CSVSQGSEAFF. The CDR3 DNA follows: TGCAGCGTTTCCCAGGGTTCTGAAGCTTTCTTT.

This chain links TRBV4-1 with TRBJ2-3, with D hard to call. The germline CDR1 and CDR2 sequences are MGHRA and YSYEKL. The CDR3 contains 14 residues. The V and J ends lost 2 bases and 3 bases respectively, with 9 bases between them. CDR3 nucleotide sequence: TGCGCCAGCAGCCAACCAGGCCGTACAGATACGCAGTATTTT. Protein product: CASSQPGRTDTQYF.